The next 20 T cell receptor beta chains were all read from a single sample in a study of T cells in localized non-small cell lung cancer. TCRdb keeps only in-frame clones here, not all; method: immunoSEQ multiplex PCR. The sample has around 25,000 clones; roughly four fifths are singletons. Sequencing was performed on peripheral blood, taken before any cancer treatment. The receptors derive from a woman aged 40-75 years with stage I lung adenocarcinoma.

The chain is built from TRBV7-2 and TRBJ2-5, with TRBD1 matching over 8 bases. Per the germline V gene, CDR1 is SGHTA and CDR2 is FQGNSA. Trimming took 5 bases from V and 11 from J; bases not matched to a gene: 10. CDR3 size: 13 residues. DNA for the CDR3: TGTGCCAGCAGCATGACAGGGGTCGGGGAGCAGTACTTC. Protein product: CASSMTGVGEQYF. The full variable domain, in which reference TRBV7-2 and TRBJ2-5 provide the parts outside the CDR3, is GAGVSQSPSNKVTEKGKDVELRCDPISGHTALYWYRQSLGQGLEFLIYFQGNSAPDKSGLPSDRFSAERTGGSVSTLTIQRTQQEDSAVYLCASSMTGVGEQYFGPGTRLLVL.

The rearrangement uses TRBV18 and TRBJ2-7, with 9 bases that match TRBD1. Germline CDR1 KGHSH, CDR2 LQKENI. The V segment lost 5 bases and the J segment 0 bases; nucleotides outside the gene matches: 5. The CDR3 consists of 15 residues. CDR3 DNA: TGTGCCAGCTCAACCCGGGACAGGGTCTCCTACGAGCAGTACTTC. It yields the protein CASSTRDRVSYEQYF.

This clone was observed once. This rearrangement joins TRBV30 to TRBJ2-4; weak D call: TRBD1 (5 bases). The germline CDR1 and CDR2 sequences are GTSNPN and SVGIG (reference sequence). The CDR3 covers 15 residues. Trimming removed 5 bases from V and 0 bases from J, with 14 bases in between. This CDR3 reads CAWAQGTLAKNIQYF. DNA of the CDR3: TGTGCCTGGGCCCAGGGAACCCTAGCCAAAAACATTCAGTACTTC.

This chain links TRBV7-3 with TRBJ2-1; 7 nucleotides agree with TRBD1. The germline gives CDR1 SGHTA, CDR2 FQGTGA. Unmatched junction bases numbered 1, after V lost 3 bases and J lost 2 bases. CDR3 length equals 14 residues. The CDR3 is CASSFQGAYNEQFF. The CDR3 coding sequence is TGTGCCAGCAGCTTCCAGGGGGCCTACAATGAGCAGTTCTTC.

The chain recombines TRBV2 with TRBJ1-2; D not certain. The CDR3 sequence is 10 residues long. Germline V gene data show CDR1 as SNHLY and CDR2 as FYNNEI. V lost 6 bases, J lost 5 bases, and 4 bases lay in between. Here the CDR3 DNA reads TGTGCCAGCAGGGAATATGGCTACACCTTC. Its translation: CASREYGYTF.

This rearrangement joins TRBV2 to TRBJ1-4; no firm D call. Germline V lookup: CDR1 SNHLY, CDR2 FYNNEI. The CDR3 contains 12 residues. The V end lost 7 bases, the J end lost 7 bases, and 10 bases lay between the germline ends. CDR3 in amino acids: CASKERPEKLFF. CDR3 in DNA: TGTGCCAGCAAAGAGAGACCTGAAAAACTGTTTTTT.

This rearrangement joins TRBV10-2 to TRBJ2-5, with a tentative D call TRBD1 (6 bases). V was trimmed by 6 bases and J by 5 bases, leaving 16 bases between them. This CDR3 region has 14 residues. Germline values: CDR1 WSHSY, CDR2 SAAADI. The CDR3 DNA reads as TGCGCCAGCAGCTTCACAGGGAGCGGTGAGACCCAGTACTTC. Translated, it gives CASSFTGSGETQYF.

The chain links TRBV30 to TRBJ1-6; D is unclear. CDR1 is GTSNPN and CDR2 is SVGIG in the germline V gene (reference sequence). Trimming stripped 3 bases from V and 10 bases from J, with 16 bases between. This CDR3 comprises 14 residues. In DNA, the CDR3 is TGTGCCTGGAGCGCGGCGGTCGTTGGCTCACCCCTCCACTTT. This gives the protein CAWSAAVVGSPLHF.

J is TRBJ1-1 and V is TRBV7-9; 7 bases match TRBD1. The V gene's germline CDR1 is SEHNR and CDR2 FQNEAQ (reference sequence). The CDR3 covers 13 residues. The V segment lost 7 bases and the J segment 2 bases; nucleotides outside the gene matches: 4. CDR3 nucleotides: TGTGCCAGCATCAGACAGGGAAACACTGAAGCTTTCTTT. It codes for CASIRQGNTEAFF.

This clone was found once. The chain carries TRBV19 and TRBJ2-7; D unresolved. Trimming pared 6 bases from V and 3 bases from J, leaving 15 bases between. Germline V gene lookup returns CDR1 LNHDA and CDR2 SQIVND (reference sequence). The CDR3 sequence is 14 residues long. Written as DNA, the CDR3 is TGTGCCAGTAGACCCGTTGGTCTTAGCTACGAGCAGTACTTC. Its translation is CASRPVGLSYEQYF.

This chain links TRBV4-1 with TRBJ2-2; 7 nucleotides align to TRBD1. The CDR3 covers 16 residues. V trimming: 1 base; J trimming: 1 base; junction bases outside the gene matches: 3. Per germline, CDR1 MGHRA and CDR2 YSYEKL. The CDR3 DNA sequence: TGCGCCAGCAGCCAAGCCCGGACAGGGAACACCGGGGAGCTGTTTTTT. This gives the protein CASSQARTGNTGELFF.

The chain joins TRBV7-9 to TRBJ2-1; TRBD1 agrees at 10 bases. Germline assignment: CDR1 SEHNR and CDR2 FQNEAQ (reference sequence). The length of the CDR3 is 15 residues. V lost 10 bases to trimming and J lost 4 bases; unmatched junction nucleotides: 10. For the CDR3, the DNA is TGTGCCATCTTGTTAGGGGACAGGGGTTACAATGAGCAGTTCTTC. Residues: CAILLGDRGYNEQFF.

This clone was found once. The genes are TRBV5-8 and TRBJ1-2; D is undetermined. The CDR3 extends over 16 amino acids. V was pared by 3 bases and J by 2 bases, with 17 bases between. CDR1 is SGHTS, CDR2 YDEGEE, per germline. This CDR3 is CASSSYGEPGNYGYTF. The CDR3 nucleotides read TGTGCCAGCAGCTCGTACGGGGAGCCGGGGAACTATGGCTACACCTTC.

The rearrangement links TRBV5-4 to TRBJ2-5; D is possibly TRBD2 (5 bases). The germline V and J ends were trimmed by 0 bases and 5 bases, with 14 bases remaining between them. The CDR3 sequence is 15 residues long. Per germline, CDR1 SGHNT and CDR2 YYREEE (reference sequence). The CDR3 DNA follows: TGTGCCAGCAGCTTGGCGGACCGGGAAAGGGAGACCCAGTACTTC. Translation gives CASSLADRERETQYF.

The V gene is TRBV9, the J gene TRBJ2-2; D call uncertain. There are 14 residues in the CDR3. The ends were cut back, 4 bases at V and 5 bases at J, with 12 bases in the middle. Germline V gene data show CDR1 as SGDLS and CDR2 as YYNGEE. The DNA of the CDR3 is TGTGCCAGCAGCCGCTCCACTCAGACCGGGGAGCTGTTTTTT. Translated: CASSRSTQTGELFF.

This chain uses TRBV6-6 with TRBJ1-6; 10 nucleotides agree with TRBD1. V trimming: 5 bases; J trimming: 8 bases; junction bases outside the gene matches: 6. This CDR3 region has 15 residues. Germline V lookup: CDR1 MNHNY, CDR2 SVGAGI (reference sequence). This chain's CDR3 is CASSRPDRGDSPLHF. The CDR3 region has the DNA TGTGCCAGCAGTCGCCCGGACAGGGGGGATTCACCCCTCCACTTT.

V is TRBV10-1 and J is TRBJ1-1; 10 bases match TRBD1. Per the germline V gene, CDR1 is WNHNN and CDR2 is SYGVQD (reference sequence). V lost 6 bases to trimming and J lost 3 bases; unmatched junction nucleotides: 4. The CDR3 has 14 residues. In nucleotides, the CDR3 is TGCGCCAGCAGCGTTGACAGGGGGCACACTGAAGCTTTCTTT. Protein: CASSVDRGHTEAFF.

The chain employs TRBV5-1 and TRBJ1-6, with TRBD1 as a possible D gene (6 bases). CDR3 length: 15 residues. Germline CDR1 is SGHRS and CDR2 is YFSETQ. V dropped 2 bases and J dropped 9 bases, with 15 bases sitting between them. CDR3 in amino acids: CASSFDTGSRSPLHF. CDR3 sequence (DNA): TGCGCCAGCAGCTTCGATACAGGGTCCCGTTCACCCCTCCACTTT. Looking up the rest from reference TRBV5-1 and TRBJ1-6 gives the full variable domain: KAGVTQTPRYLIKTRGQQVTLSCSPISGHRSVSWYQQTPGQGLQFLFEYFSETQRNKGNFPGRFSGRQFSNSRSEMNVSTLELGDSALYLCASSFDTGSRSPLHFGNGTRLTVT.

The V call is TRBV6-5, the J call TRBJ2-1, with 8 bases identical to TRBD2. Germline V CDR1 and CDR2: MNHEY, SVGAGI. This CDR3 region has 13 residues. The V gene end was trimmed by 6 bases and the J gene end by 8 bases; junction bases not matched to a gene: 6. CDR3 residues: CASSIGGGYEQFF. The CDR3 DNA reads as TGTGCCAGCAGCATCGGGGGGGGCTATGAGCAGTTCTTC.

This chain uses TRBV11-3 with TRBJ2-2, with D possibly TRBD2 on 6 matching bases. CDR3 length: 16 residues. The V end was cut by 5 bases, the J end by 3 bases, with 16 bases between. In germline, CDR1 is SGHNT, CDR2 YENEEA. CDR3 sequence (DNA): TGTGCCAGCAGCCATGCCGGGACTTCAGACACCGGGGAGCTGTTTTTT. Translation: CASSHAGTSDTGELFF. Full variable domain (rest looked up from reference TRBV11-3 and TRBJ2-2): EAGVVQSPRYKIIEKKQPVAFWCNPISGHNTLYWYLQNLGQGPELLIRYENEEAVDDSQLPKDRFSAERLKGVDSTLKIQPAELGDSAVYLCASSHAGTSDTGELFFGEGSRLTVL.